This is a list of T cell receptor beta chains from one sample in a study of blood T cell repertoires in COVID-19. Generated by immunoSEQ multiplex PCR, the TCRdb table keeps only in-frame clones and is missing some. The repertoire holds 150,000 to 200,000 clones, with about 87% as singletons. The source material was peripheral blood. These receptor sequences come from a man between 18 and 35 years old with active or convalescent COVID-19. Each CDR3 is given with its conserved first and last residue. The order of the fields is clone size, J gene, D gene, V gene, CDR3 DNA, CDR3 protein. The D gene is left open where the match is weak. Rows give clone size only sometimes, using once, few, many, or a class for an expanded clone.

size: .; J: TRBJ1-2; D: .; V: TRBV5-1; DNA: TGCGCCAGCAGAGAGGAGGGCTACTATGGCTACACCTTC; CDR3: CASREEGYYGYTF
size: .; J: TRBJ1-6; D: .; V: TRBV10-3; DNA: TGTGCCATCCTACGGGGAGACTCCTATAATTCACCCCTCCACTTT; CDR3: CAILRGDSYNSPLHF
size: once; J: TRBJ2-2; D: .; V: TRBV24-1; DNA: TGTGCCACCAGTGATTCGGTCCCAAACACCGGGGAGCTGTTTTTT; CDR3: CATSDSVPNTGELFF
size: once; J: TRBJ2-7; D: .; V: TRBV7-8; DNA: TGTGCCAGCAGCTTAGATGTTGCCCCGACTTACGAGCAGTACTTC; CDR3: CASSLDVAPTYEQYF
size: .; J: TRBJ2-1; D: TRBD2; V: TRBV5-1; DNA: TGCGCCAGCAGCTCGAGTCCGGGACTAGCGGGAAATGAGCAGTTCTTC; CDR3: CASSSSPGLAGNEQFF
size: .; J: TRBJ2-3; D: .; V: TRBV11-2; DNA: TGTGCCAGCAGCTTAGGGACAGCCACAGATACGCAGTATTTT; CDR3: CASSLGTATDTQYF
size: .; J: TRBJ2-3; D: TRBD1; V: TRBV18; DNA: TGTGCCAGCTCACCGGACAGGGGAGATACGCAGTATTTT; CDR3: CASSPDRGDTQYF
size: .; J: TRBJ2-1; D: TRBD2; V: TRBV18; DNA: TGTGCCAGCTCACCACCAACGGGGGGAGGAAATGAGCAGTTCTTC; CDR3: CASSPPTGGGNEQFF
size: .; J: TRBJ1-1; D: .; V: TRBV27; DNA: TGTGCCAGCAGTTTAGAGGCGGCCGCCACTGAAGCTTTCTTT; CDR3: CASSLEAAATEAFF
size: .; J: TRBJ1-5; D: TRBD1; V: TRBV4-2; DNA: TGTGCCAGCAGCCAAGATCCCACAGGGGATAGCAATCAGCCCCAGCATTTT; CDR3: CASSQDPTGDSNQPQHF
size: few; J: TRBJ1-5; D: .; V: TRBV20-1; DNA: TGCAGTGCTAGTCGGGGGAATCAGCCCCAGCATTTT; CDR3: CSASRGNQPQHF
size: .; J: TRBJ1-1; D: .; V: TRBV28; DNA: TGTGCCAGCGGGGAAGGGGTGGGCACTGAAGCTTTCTTT; CDR3: CASGEGVGTEAFF
size: .; J: TRBJ2-1; D: .; V: TRBV6-5; DNA: TGTGCCAGCAGTTACTCCGCGACCCGGGGGGAGCAGTTCTTC; CDR3: CASSYSATRGEQFF
size: .; J: TRBJ2-3; D: TRBD2; V: TRBV3-1/TRBV3-2; DNA: TGTGCCAGCAGCCAGGTCAGTGGCGGGAGCCCGGCAGATACGCAGTATTTT; CDR3: CASSQVSGGSPADTQYF
size: .; J: TRBJ2-2; D: TRBD1; V: TRBV29-1; DNA: TGCAGCGTTGAGGGGACAGGGAACGTGGGGACCGGGGAGCTGTTTTTT; CDR3: CSVEGTGNVGTGELFF
size: once; J: TRBJ2-3; D: TRBD1; V: TRBV5-1; DNA: TGCGCCAGCAGCTCAGGGGGACAGGGGGGCACAGATACGCAGTATTTT; CDR3: CASSSGGQGGTDTQYF
size: .; J: TRBJ2-1; D: .; V: TRBV19; DNA: TGTGCCAGTAGTCCTCAGGGGTACATAGACAATGAGCAGTTCTTC; CDR3: CASSPQGYIDNEQFF
size: few; J: TRBJ1-1; D: .; V: TRBV27; DNA: TGTGCCAGCAGCCGAAACCGGGACACTGAAGCTTTCTTT; CDR3: CASSRNRDTEAFF
size: few; J: TRBJ1-1; D: TRBD1; V: TRBV3-1/TRBV3-2; DNA: TGTGCCAGCAGGGATTTACAGGGGGTTGGCACTGAAGCTTTCTTT; CDR3: CASRDLQGVGTEAFF
size: once; J: TRBJ2-3; D: .; V: TRBV18; DNA: TGTGCCAGCTCACCACGTCGGGGAAACACAGATACGCAGTATTTT; CDR3: CASSPRRGNTDTQYF
size: once; J: TRBJ2-5; D: TRBD2; V: TRBV11-2; DNA: TGTGCCAGCATCCGAGCGGGGACTCAAGAGACCCAGTACTTC; CDR3: CASIRAGTQETQYF
size: .; J: TRBJ2-1; D: TRBD2; V: TRBV3-1/TRBV3-2; DNA: TGTGCCAGCAGCCAGGGCGGGGGGGAAAGCTCCTACAATGAGCAGTTCTTC; CDR3: CASSQGGGESSYNEQFF
size: few; J: TRBJ1-3; D: .; V: TRBV7-2; DNA: TGTGCCAGCAGCCAACGGGCAGGGGAAGCGTACACCATATATTTT; CDR3: CASSQRAGEAYTIYF
size: .; J: TRBJ1-5; D: .; V: TRBV19; DNA: TGTGCCAGTAGTATTAGGACAGATAGCAATCAGCCCCAGCATTTT; CDR3: CASSIRTDSNQPQHF
size: .; J: TRBJ2-1; D: .; V: TRBV6-5; DNA: TGTGCCAGCAAAACAGGGTACTACAATGAGCAGTTCTTC; CDR3: CASKTGYYNEQFF
size: .; J: TRBJ1-2; D: .; V: TRBV27; DNA: TGTGCCAGCAGTTCCGGGAGTAACTATGGCTACACCTTC; CDR3: CASSSGSNYGYTF
size: .; J: TRBJ2-5; D: .; V: TRBV7-9; DNA: TGTGCCAGCAGCTCACAAGAGACCCAGTACTTC; CDR3: CASSSQETQYF
size: .; J: TRBJ2-5; D: .; V: TRBV11-2; DNA: TGTGCCAGCAGCATAATCCAAGAGACCCAGTACTTC; CDR3: CASSIIQETQYF
size: once; J: TRBJ2-2; D: TRBD1; V: TRBV6-5; DNA: TGTGCCAGCCAAAGGACAGGGGTCACCGGGGAGCTGTTTTTT; CDR3: CASQRTGVTGELFF
size: few; J: TRBJ2-5; D: .; V: TRBV4-2; DNA: TGTGCCAGCAGCCAAGCAGAGGAGGCGAAGACCCAGTACTTC; CDR3: CASSQAEEAKTQYF
size: once; J: TRBJ2-3; D: .; V: TRBV4-2; DNA: TGTGCCAGCAGCCAGCCAGCGGGTGGGAGAAGCACAGATACGCAGTATTTT; CDR3: CASSQPAGGRSTDTQYF
size: .; J: TRBJ2-7; D: .; V: TRBV30; DNA: TGTGCCTGGAGTGTAGGGGGCTACGAGCAGTACTTC; CDR3: CAWSVGGYEQYF
size: few; J: TRBJ1-1; D: TRBD1; V: TRBV19; DNA: TGTGCCAGTACCCCCCTTGGGACAGCTTACACTGAAGCTTTCTTT; CDR3: CASTPLGTAYTEAFF
size: .; J: TRBJ1-2; D: .; V: TRBV9; DNA: TGTGCCAGCAGCGCCTTGGGCCACTACACCTTC; CDR3: CASSALGHYTF
size: .; J: TRBJ2-1; D: TRBD1; V: TRBV19; DNA: TGTGCCAGTAGTATACGGACAGGGGGCAATGAGCAGTTCTTC; CDR3: CASSIRTGGNEQFF
size: .; J: TRBJ2-1; D: .; V: TRBV12-3/TRBV12-4; DNA: TGTGCCAGCAGTTCAAGGAGGAATGAGCAGTTCTTC; CDR3: CASSSRRNEQFF
size: .; J: TRBJ2-2; D: TRBD2; V: TRBV19; DNA: TGTGCCAGTAGTAAGTCGTCTAGCGGGAACACCGGGGAGCTGTTTTTT; CDR3: CASSKSSSGNTGELFF
size: .; J: TRBJ1-4; D: TRBD1; V: TRBV5-1; DNA: TGCGCCAGCAGCTTACAGGGGGGTTCGGGTGAAAAACTGTTTTTT; CDR3: CASSLQGGSGEKLFF
size: .; J: TRBJ2-5; D: TRBD2; V: TRBV5-1; DNA: TGCGCCAGCAGCTTGGCCCTAGCGGGGGTTCAAGAGACCCAGTACTTC; CDR3: CASSLALAGVQETQYF
size: .; J: TRBJ1-6; D: TRBD1; V: TRBV28; DNA: TGTGCCAGCAGTTCCGGGGACAGGTTGAATTCACCCCTCCACTTT; CDR3: CASSSGDRLNSPLHF
size: .; J: TRBJ1-1; D: .; V: TRBV10-3; DNA: TGTGCCATCAGAGACGGGGAAAACACTGAAGCTTTCTTT; CDR3: CAIRDGENTEAFF
size: .; J: TRBJ1-5; D: .; V: TRBV11-2; DNA: TGTGCCAGCAGCCCGTATGGCAATCAGCCCCAGCATTTT; CDR3: CASSPYGNQPQHF
size: .; J: TRBJ2-2; D: .; V: TRBV7-9; DNA: TGTGCCAGCAGACCCAGCGCGAACACCGGGGAGCTGTTTTTT; CDR3: CASRPSANTGELFF
size: .; J: TRBJ2-1; D: .; V: TRBV28; DNA: TGTGCCAGCAGCCCTACAGGGTCCCCCTACAATGAGCAGTTCTTC; CDR3: CASSPTGSPYNEQFF
size: .; J: TRBJ1-5; D: .; V: TRBV2; DNA: TGTGCCAGCAGTGACGGGGGGCTCAGACAGCCCCAGCATTTT; CDR3: CASSDGGLRQPQHF
size: .; J: TRBJ2-2; D: .; V: TRBV4-1; DNA: TGCGCCAGCAGCCAAGATCAAGGGGGCACCGGGGAGCTGTTTTTT; CDR3: CASSQDQGGTGELFF
size: .; J: TRBJ2-2; D: TRBD1; V: TRBV18; DNA: TGTGCCAGCTCCCCAAGACAGGGTTCCGCCGGGGAGCTGTTTTTT; CDR3: CASSPRQGSAGELFF
size: .; J: TRBJ1-2; D: .; V: TRBV28; DNA: TGTGCCAGCAGTTTGGGAGGGAACTATGGCTACACCTTC; CDR3: CASSLGGNYGYTF
size: .; J: TRBJ1-1; D: .; V: TRBV5-1; DNA: TGCGCCAGCAGCTTGGAGCCGTACACTGAAGCTTTCTTT; CDR3: CASSLEPYTEAFF
size: .; J: TRBJ1-3; D: .; V: TRBV5-1; DNA: TGCGCCAGCAGGATGGAGACCTCTGGAAACACCATATATTTT; CDR3: CASRMETSGNTIYF
size: once; J: TRBJ1-2; D: TRBD1; V: TRBV12-3/TRBV12-4; DNA: TGTGCCAGCAGTTTGACAGGGTCACGGGGCTACACCTTC; CDR3: CASSLTGSRGYTF
size: .; J: TRBJ2-1; D: .; V: TRBV27; DNA: TGTGCCAGCAGTTGGGGGCCGGCGTACGGGACCTACAATGAGCAGTTCTTC; CDR3: CASSWGPAYGTYNEQFF
size: .; J: TRBJ2-1; D: TRBD1; V: TRBV9; DNA: TGTGCCAGCAGCTCAGGGGGCCCCCAGCAGCACAATGAGCAGTTCTTC; CDR3: CASSSGGPQQHNEQFF
size: once; J: TRBJ2-7; D: .; V: TRBV4-1; DNA: TGCGCCAGCAGCTCCCACCCGGGTGACTACGAGCAGTACTTC; CDR3: CASSSHPGDYEQYF